This is a list of T cell receptor beta chains from one sample in a study of cytomegalovirus exposure and HLA in healthy donors. Generated by immunoSEQ multiplex PCR, the TCRdb table keeps only in-frame clones and is missing some. Here the sample spans some 130,000 clones, about 66% being singletons. Material for sequencing was PBMCs. These receptors all come from a human donor in good health. Each CDR3 is given with its conserved first and last residue. The order of the fields is CDR3 protein, CDR3 DNA, V gene, D gene, clone size, J gene. The D gene is left open where the match is weak. For some rows the clone size is stated as once, few or many, or as a class when expanded; others skip it.

CASMRQGNEKLFF,TGCGCCAGCATGAGGCAGGGTAATGAAAAACTGTTTTTT,TRBV4-1,-,-,TRBJ1-4
CSVVRESKRGEQFF,TGCAGCGTTGTCCGGGAGTCAAAGCGGGGTGAGCAGTTCTTC,TRBV29-1,TRBD2,-,TRBJ2-1
CASSPTGTGGLETQYF,TGCGCCAGCAGCCCAACCGGGACAGGGGGCCTGGAGACCCAGTACTTC,TRBV5-1,TRBD1,-,TRBJ2-5
CASSPGGRTSTDTQYF,TGTGCCAGCTCACCAGGCGGGAGGACTAGCACAGATACGCAGTATTTT,TRBV18,TRBD2,few,TRBJ2-3
CASRPPGSNNEQFF,TGTGCCAGTCGACCCCCCGGGAGTAACAATGAGCAGTTCTTC,TRBV19,-,-,TRBJ2-1
CASSEIGLVIPYGEQFF,TGTGCCAGCAGTGAAATTGGACTAGTTATCCCCTATGGAGAGCAGTTCTTC,TRBV6-1,TRBD2,-,TRBJ2-1
CASSTPQGKVNTEAFF,TGTGCCAGCAGCACTCCACAGGGTAAGGTGAACACTGAAGCTTTCTTT,TRBV5-8,-,-,TRBJ1-1
CASSYSGGQETQYF,TGTGCCAGCAGTTACTCGGGAGGGCAAGAGACCCAGTACTTC,TRBV6-6,TRBD2,-,TRBJ2-5
CASSPQGASNEKLFF,TGTGCCAGCAGTCCACAGGGGGCTTCTAATGAAAAACTGTTTTTT,TRBV28,TRBD1,-,TRBJ1-4
CASSSFPSGSGEQYF,TGTGCCAGCAGCTCCTTCCCTAGCGGGAGCGGCGAGCAGTACTTC,TRBV7-6,TRBD2,few,TRBJ2-7
CASSLQLYEQYF,TGTGCCAGCAGCTTACAACTATACGAGCAGTACTTC,TRBV7-2,-,once,TRBJ2-7
CASSPHSGTSGNEQFF,TGTGCCAGCAGCCCGCATTCCGGGACTAGCGGCAATGAGCAGTTCTTC,TRBV7-2,TRBD2,-,TRBJ2-1
CASSYFAGTTYEQYF,TGTGCCAGCAGTTACTTCGCCGGGACTACCTACGAGCAGTACTTC,TRBV6-5,TRBD2,-,TRBJ2-7
CAISKGQGDGVAFF,TGTGCCATCAGTAAAGGACAGGGTGATGGTGTGGCTTTCTTT,TRBV10-3,TRBD1,-,TRBJ1-1
CASSLRVNSPLHF,TGTGCCAGCAGCTTGAGAGTTAATTCACCCCTCCACTTT,TRBV5-6,-,-,TRBJ1-6
CASSASRGPYNEQFF,TGTGCCAGCAGCGCGTCTAGGGGTCCTTACAATGAGCAGTTCTTC,TRBV9,-,-,TRBJ2-1
CASSILSGQYGYTF,TGTGCCAGCAGTATCCTTTCCGGACAGTATGGCTACACCTTC,TRBV28,-,-,TRBJ1-2
CASNSLAGATGELFF,TGTGCCAGCAATTCACTAGCGGGAGCCACCGGGGAGCTGTTTTTT,TRBV6-5,TRBD2,-,TRBJ2-2
CASSQTRSGGEKLFF,TGTGCCAGCAGCCAAACCAGAAGCGGGGGAGAAAAACTGTTTTTT,TRBV11-2,-,-,TRBJ1-4
CASSVGTVSGNTIYF,TGTGCCAGCAGCGTTGGGACAGTCTCTGGAAACACCATATATTTT,TRBV7-2,TRBD1,-,TRBJ1-3
CASRISQEPYNEQFF,TGTGCCAGCAGAATCTCCCAGGAACCCTACAATGAGCAGTTCTTC,TRBV6-1,-,-,TRBJ2-1
CASSPGGTGDQPQHF,TGCGCCAGCAGCCCAGGAGGGACAGGGGATCAGCCCCAGCATTTT,TRBV5-1,TRBD1,-,TRBJ1-5
CASSRNTEAFF,TGTGCCAGTAGCCGTAACACTGAAGCTTTCTTT,TRBV19,-,-,TRBJ1-1
CASSARTSGRFHEQYF,TGTGCCAGCAGCGCTCGCACTAGCGGGAGGTTCCACGAGCAGTACTTC,TRBV5-4,TRBD2,few,TRBJ2-7
CASSAQPYERYF,TGTGCCAGCAGCGCTCAGCCCTACGAGCGGTACTTC,TRBV11-2,-,-,TRBJ2-7
CASSVAAHSGSGANVLTF,TGTGCCAGCAGCGTAGCGGCACACTCGGGCTCTGGGGCCAACGTCCTGACTTTC,TRBV9,-,once,TRBJ2-6
CASSDPPQDIEETQYF,TGCGCCAGCAGCGATCCCCCCCAGGACATCGAAGAGACCCAGTACTTC,TRBV5-1,-,-,TRBJ2-5
CASSWSGSGSLNEQYF,TGTGCCAGCAGCTGGAGTGGGAGCGGGAGTTTGAACGAGCAGTACTTC,TRBV7-8,TRBD2,few,TRBJ2-7
CASRSGTFNTGELFF,TGTGCCAGCAGGAGCGGGACATTCAACACCGGGGAGCTGTTTTTT,TRBV11-3,-,-,TRBJ2-2
CASSTSASSYNEQFF,TGTGCCAGCAGCACTAGCGCCAGCTCCTACAATGAGCAGTTCTTC,TRBV11-2,TRBD2,-,TRBJ2-1